This T cell receptor (beta chain) was observed in a study of blood T cells in healthy people across ages. Using a J-beta primer mix together with a sample-barcoded 5' primer, a second PCR was run for about 7 to 12 cycles. TCRdb reanalysed the 5' RACE reads using MiXCR and keeps one entry per CDR3 protein. Here the sample spans over 1,200,000 distinct CDR3 sequences, 59% being singletons. There are a few counts of this clonotype. V gave up 4 bases and J gave up 2 bases, with 12 bases separating them. This CDR3 has 13 amino acids. Germline V gives CDR1 SQVTM, CDR2 ANQGSEA. The sequence came from a young man in good health. J is TRBJ2-7 and V is TRBV29-1; D remains ambiguous. The sequencing sample was made of blood. The CDR3, as DNA: TGCAGCGTTGCTGACGGATATCCCTACGAGCAGTACTTC. It is translated as CSVADGYPYEQYF.